Listed here are 8 T cell receptor beta chains from one sample, sequenced in a study of blood T cell repertoires in COVID-19. The method was immunoSEQ multiplex PCR; TCRdb's version includes in-frame clones alone and lacks a portion of them. The sample yields 320,000 or so clones, over 70% seen once. Sequenced material: PBMCs or T cells enriched from blood (not recorded which). These receptors were taken from a man aged 25-40 years who had recovered from COVID-19.

This CDR3 is CASSLGEGANEKLFF. CDR3 bases: TGCGCCAGCAGCTTGGGGGAGGGCGCTAATGAAAAACTGTTTTTT. This rearrangement joins TRBV5-1 to TRBJ1-4; no clear D. Germline V CDR1 and CDR2: SGHRS, YFSETQ. V lost 0 bases to trimming and J lost 3 bases, with 9 bases between them. The CDR3 consists of 15 residues.

The chain joins TRBV4-2 to TRBJ2-1; TRBD2 matches at 8 bases. The CDR3 has 16 residues. The germline CDR1 and CDR2 sequences are LGHNA and YNFKEQ. Trimming took 0 bases from V and 5 from J; bases not matched to a gene: 6. The chain's CDR3 is CASSQEGGGKNNEQFF. The CDR3 nucleotides are TGTGCCAGCAGCCAAGAAGGCGGGGGGAAAAACAATGAGCAGTTCTTC.

V and J are TRBV10-3 and TRBJ2-3; 7 nucleotides align to TRBD1. Germline lookup yields CDR1 ENHRY and CDR2 SYGVKD. J was trimmed by 3 bases and V by 4 bases; bases with no gene match: 13. This CDR3 is 17 amino acids long. CDR3 sequence (DNA): TGTGCCATCAGTGGTCCTCAGAACAGGGGAAAAACAGATACGCAGTATTTT. Translation: CAISGPQNRGKTDTQYF.

The chain links TRBV19 to TRBJ2-7, with TRBD2 as a possible D gene (6 bases). V was trimmed by 3 bases and J by 3 bases, leaving 9 bases between them. This CDR3 is built from 13 residues. Germline lookup yields CDR1 LNHDA and CDR2 SQIVND (reference sequence). The CDR3 nucleotides are TGTGCCAGTAGTATTAGGAGGGGCTACGAGCAGTACTTC. It encodes CASSIRRGYEQYF.

Only a few counts were recorded for this clone. The chain uses TRBV10-3 and TRBJ2-7; 9 nucleotides agree with TRBD1. Looked up from germline, CDR1 is ENHRY and CDR2 is SYGVKD. This CDR3 has 15 residues. V was clipped by 0 bases and J by 6 bases; unmatched bases: 6. The CDR3 DNA follows: TGTGCCATCAGTGAGTCTGGGACAGGGCTAATCGAGCAGTACTTC. It codes for CAISESGTGLIEQYF.

The rearrangement joins TRBV6-6 to TRBJ1-5, with TRBD1 as a possible D gene (6 bases). Germline V CDR1 and CDR2: MNHNY, SVGAGI (reference sequence). The CDR3 has 14 residues. The V gene lost 7 bases and the J gene lost 6 bases, with 16 bases spanning the gap. The CDR3 reads CASTAGGLGQPQHF. DNA of the CDR3: TGTGCCAGCACCGCGGGGGGGCTGGGTCAGCCCCAGCATTTT.

This clone appeared once. The V call is TRBV18, the J call TRBJ1-4; unclear D gene. Between the trimmed V and J ends, which lost 3 bases and 6 bases, there was a span of 17 bases. Germline values: CDR1 KGHSH, CDR2 LQKENI. The CDR3 loop spans 16 amino acids. In nucleotides, the CDR3 is TGTGCCAGCTCACCCGCACGGAGTACAAAAGATGAAAAACTGTTTTTT. Protein product: CASSPARSTKDEKLFF.

The gene calls are TRBV19 and TRBJ2-1; 7 positions match TRBD1. With V trimmed by 8 bases and J by 5 bases, 6 bases remained unmatched. The CDR3 runs to 13 residues. The germline V gene encodes CDR1 LNHDA and CDR2 SQIVND (reference sequence). The CDR3 DNA sequence: TGTGCCAGTGGGACAGTGCCAAACAATGAGCAGTTCTTC. It encodes CASGTVPNNEQFF.